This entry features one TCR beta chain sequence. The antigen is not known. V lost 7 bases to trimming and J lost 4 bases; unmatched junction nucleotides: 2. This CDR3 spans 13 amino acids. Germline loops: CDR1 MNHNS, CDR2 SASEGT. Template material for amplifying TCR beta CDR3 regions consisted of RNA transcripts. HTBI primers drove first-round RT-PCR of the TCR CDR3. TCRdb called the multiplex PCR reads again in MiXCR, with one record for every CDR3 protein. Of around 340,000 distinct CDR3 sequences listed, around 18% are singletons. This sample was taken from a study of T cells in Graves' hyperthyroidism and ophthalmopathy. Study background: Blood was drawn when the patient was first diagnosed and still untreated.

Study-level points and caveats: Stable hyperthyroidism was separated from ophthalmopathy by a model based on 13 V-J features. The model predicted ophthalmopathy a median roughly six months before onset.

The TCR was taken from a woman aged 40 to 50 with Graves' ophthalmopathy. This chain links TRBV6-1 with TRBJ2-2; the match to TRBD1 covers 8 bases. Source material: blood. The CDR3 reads CASIQGVTGELFF. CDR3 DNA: TGTGCCAGCATACAGGGGGTCACCGGGGAGCTGTTTTTT.